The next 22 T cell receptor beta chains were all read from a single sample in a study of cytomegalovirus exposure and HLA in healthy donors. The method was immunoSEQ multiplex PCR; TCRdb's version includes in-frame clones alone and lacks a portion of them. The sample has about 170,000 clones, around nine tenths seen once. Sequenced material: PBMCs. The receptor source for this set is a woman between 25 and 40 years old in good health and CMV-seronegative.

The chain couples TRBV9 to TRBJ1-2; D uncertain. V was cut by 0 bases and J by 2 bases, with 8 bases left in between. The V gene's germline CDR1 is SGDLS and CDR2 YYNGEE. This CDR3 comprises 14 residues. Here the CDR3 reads CASSVGPGNYGYTF. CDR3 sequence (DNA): TGTGCCAGCAGCGTAGGTCCAGGCAACTATGGCTACACCTTC.

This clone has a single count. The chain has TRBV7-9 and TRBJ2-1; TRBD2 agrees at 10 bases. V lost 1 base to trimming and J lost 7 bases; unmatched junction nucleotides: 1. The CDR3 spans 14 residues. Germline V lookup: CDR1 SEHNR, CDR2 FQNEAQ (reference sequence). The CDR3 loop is CASSLGTSGNEQFF. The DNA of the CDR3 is TGTGCCAGCAGCTTAGGGACTAGCGGAAATGAGCAGTTCTTC.

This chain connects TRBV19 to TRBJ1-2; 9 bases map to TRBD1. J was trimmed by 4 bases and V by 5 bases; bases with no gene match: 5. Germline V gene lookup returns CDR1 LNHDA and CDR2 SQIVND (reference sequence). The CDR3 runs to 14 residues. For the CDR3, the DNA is TGTGCCAGTAGTCCCGGGACAGGGAGCTATGGCTACACCTTC. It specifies CASSPGTGSYGYTF. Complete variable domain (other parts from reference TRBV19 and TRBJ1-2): DGGITQSPKYLFRKEGQNVTLSCEQNLNHDAMYWYRQDPGQGLRLIYYSQIVNDFQKGDIAEGYSVSREKKESFPLTVTSAQKNPTAFYLCASSPGTGSYGYTFGSGTRLTVV.

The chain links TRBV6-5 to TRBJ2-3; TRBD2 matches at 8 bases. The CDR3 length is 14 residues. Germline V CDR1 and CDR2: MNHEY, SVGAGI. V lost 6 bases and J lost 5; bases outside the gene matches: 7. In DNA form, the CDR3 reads TGTGCCAGCAGACGGGGGGGCCTGGTAGATACGCAGTATTTT. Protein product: CASRRGGLVDTQYF.

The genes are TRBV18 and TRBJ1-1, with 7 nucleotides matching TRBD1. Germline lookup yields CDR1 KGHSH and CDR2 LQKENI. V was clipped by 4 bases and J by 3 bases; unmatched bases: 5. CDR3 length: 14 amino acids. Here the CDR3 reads CASSLRGPDTEAFF. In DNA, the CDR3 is TGTGCCAGCTCACTTAGGGGGCCGGACACTGAAGCTTTCTTT.

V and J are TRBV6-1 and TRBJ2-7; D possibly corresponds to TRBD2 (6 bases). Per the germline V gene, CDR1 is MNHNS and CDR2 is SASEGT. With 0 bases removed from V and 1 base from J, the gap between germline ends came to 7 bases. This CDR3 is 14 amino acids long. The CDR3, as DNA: TGTGCCAGCAGTGAAGCGGGACTTTCCTACGAGCAGTACTTC. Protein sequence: CASSEAGLSYEQYF.

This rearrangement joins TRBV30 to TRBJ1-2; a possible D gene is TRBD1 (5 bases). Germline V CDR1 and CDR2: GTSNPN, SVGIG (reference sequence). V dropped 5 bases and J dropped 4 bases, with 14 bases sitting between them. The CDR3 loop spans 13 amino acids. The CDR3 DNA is TGTGCCTGGCTTCTACAGGACCCCTATGGCTACACCTTC. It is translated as CAWLLQDPYGYTF.

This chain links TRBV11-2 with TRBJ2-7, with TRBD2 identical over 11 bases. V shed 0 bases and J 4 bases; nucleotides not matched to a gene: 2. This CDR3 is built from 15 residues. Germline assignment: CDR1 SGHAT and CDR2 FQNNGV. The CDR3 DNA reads TGTGCCAGCAGCTTAGACCCTAGCGGGGGGTACGAGCAGTACTTC. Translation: CASSLDPSGGYEQYF.

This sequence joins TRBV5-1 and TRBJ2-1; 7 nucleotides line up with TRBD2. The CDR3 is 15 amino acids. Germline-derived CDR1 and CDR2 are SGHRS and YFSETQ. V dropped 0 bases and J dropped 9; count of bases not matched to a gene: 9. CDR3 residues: CASSLESGMGGEQFF. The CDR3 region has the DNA TGCGCCAGCAGCTTGGAAAGCGGGATGGGCGGTGAGCAGTTCTTC.

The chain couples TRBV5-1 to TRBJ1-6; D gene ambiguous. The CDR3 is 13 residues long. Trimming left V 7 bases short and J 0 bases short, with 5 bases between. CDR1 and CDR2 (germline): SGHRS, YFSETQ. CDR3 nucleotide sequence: TGCGCCAGCTTCAGCTCCTATAATTCACCCCTCCACTTT. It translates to CASFSSYNSPLHF. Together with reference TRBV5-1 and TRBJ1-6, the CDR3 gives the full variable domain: KAGVTQTPRYLIKTRGQQVTLSCSPISGHRSVSWYQQTPGQGLQFLFEYFSETQRNKGNFPGRFSGRQFSNSRSEMNVSTLELGDSALYLCASFSSYNSPLHFGNGTRLTVT.

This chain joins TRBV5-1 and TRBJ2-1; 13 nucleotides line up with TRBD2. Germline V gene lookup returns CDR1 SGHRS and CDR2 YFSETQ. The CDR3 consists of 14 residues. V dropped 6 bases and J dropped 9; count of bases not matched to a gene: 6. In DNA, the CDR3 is TGCGCCAGCAAACTAGCGGGGGGGCATGCTGAGCAGTTCTTC. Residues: CASKLAGGHAEQFF. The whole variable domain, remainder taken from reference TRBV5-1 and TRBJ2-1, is KAGVTQTPRYLIKTRGQQVTLSCSPISGHRSVSWYQQTPGQGLQFLFEYFSETQRNKGNFPGRFSGRQFSNSRSEMNVSTLELGDSALYLCASKLAGGHAEQFFGPGTRLTVL.

For the CDR3, the DNA is TGCGCCAGCAGTGACCCGGGACAGTCAAGCTCCTACGAGCAGTACTTC. Translated, it gives CASSDPGQSSSYEQYF. V gene TRBV10-2 combines with J gene TRBJ2-7, with TRBD1 identical over 7 bases. Unmatched junction bases numbered 8, after V lost 3 bases and J lost 0 bases. The CDR3 has 16 amino acids. Germline lookup yields CDR1 WSHSY and CDR2 SAAADI.

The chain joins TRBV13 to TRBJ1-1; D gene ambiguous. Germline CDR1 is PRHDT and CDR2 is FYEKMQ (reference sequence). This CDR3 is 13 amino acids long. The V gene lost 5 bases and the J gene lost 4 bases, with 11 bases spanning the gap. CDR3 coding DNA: TGTGCCAGCAGCCAACTCCAGGCCACTGAAGCTTTCTTT. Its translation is CASSQLQATEAFF.

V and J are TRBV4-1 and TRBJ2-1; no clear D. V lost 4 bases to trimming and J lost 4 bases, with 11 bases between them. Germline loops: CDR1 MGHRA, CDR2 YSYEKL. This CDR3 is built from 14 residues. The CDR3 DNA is TGCGCCAGCAGCCCAGCGACTTCGTACAATGAGCAGTTCTTC. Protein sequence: CASSPATSYNEQFF.

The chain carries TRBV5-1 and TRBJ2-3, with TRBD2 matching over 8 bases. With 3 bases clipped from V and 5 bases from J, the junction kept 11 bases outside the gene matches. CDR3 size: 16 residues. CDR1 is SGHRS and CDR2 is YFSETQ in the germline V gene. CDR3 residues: CASSYEGGGIQDTQYF. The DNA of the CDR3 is TGCGCCAGCAGCTACGAGGGCGGGGGGATTCAAGATACGCAGTATTTT.

The CDR3 loop is CATGGDRDYEQYF. CDR3 DNA: TGTGCCACCGGGGGGGACAGGGACTACGAGCAGTACTTC. V usage is TRBV2 and J usage is TRBJ2-7, with a possible D match to TRBD1 (9 bases). The germline V and J ends were trimmed by 10 bases and 3 bases, with 16 bases remaining between them. The CDR3 is 13 amino acids. The germline gives CDR1 SNHLY, CDR2 FYNNEI.

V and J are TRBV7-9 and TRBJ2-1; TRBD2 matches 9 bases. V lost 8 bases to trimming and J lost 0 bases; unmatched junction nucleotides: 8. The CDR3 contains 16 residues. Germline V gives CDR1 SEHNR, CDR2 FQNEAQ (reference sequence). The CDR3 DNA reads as TGTGCCAGCGGGGGGAATAGCGGGGGCTCCTACAATGAGCAGTTCTTC. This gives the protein CASGGNSGGSYNEQFF.

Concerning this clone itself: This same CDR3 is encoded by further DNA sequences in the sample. The CDR3 here is CASSLAGGYTEAFF. The CDR3 DNA sequence: TGCGCCAGCAGCCTTGCCGGGGGATACACTGAAGCTTTCTTT. V gene TRBV5-1 combines with J gene TRBJ1-1; TRBD1 might be the D (5 bases). V was pared by 4 bases and J by 3 bases, with 13 bases between. The CDR3 sequence is 14 residues long. CDR1 is SGHRS and CDR2 is YFSETQ in the germline V gene. Full variable domain (outside the CDR3, taken from reference TRBV5-1 and TRBJ1-1): KAGVTQTPRYLIKTRGQQVTLSCSPISGHRSVSWYQQTPGQGLQFLFEYFSETQRNKGNFPGRFSGRQFSNSRSEMNVSTLELGDSALYLCASSLAGGYTEAFFGQGTRLTVV.

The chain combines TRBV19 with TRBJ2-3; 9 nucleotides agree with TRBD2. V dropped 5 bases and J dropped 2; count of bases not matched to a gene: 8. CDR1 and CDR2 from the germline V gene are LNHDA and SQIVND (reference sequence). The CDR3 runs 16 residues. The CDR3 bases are TGTGCCAGTAGTCACTTGACTAGCGGTTACACAGATACGCAGTATTTT. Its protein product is CASSHLTSGYTDTQYF.

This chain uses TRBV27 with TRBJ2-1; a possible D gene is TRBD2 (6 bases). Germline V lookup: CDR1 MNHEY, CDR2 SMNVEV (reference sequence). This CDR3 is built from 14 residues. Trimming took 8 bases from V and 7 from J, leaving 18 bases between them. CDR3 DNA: TGTGCCAGCGCCGCCGGGACTGATCCTAATGAGCAGTTCTTC. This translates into CASAAGTDPNEQFF.

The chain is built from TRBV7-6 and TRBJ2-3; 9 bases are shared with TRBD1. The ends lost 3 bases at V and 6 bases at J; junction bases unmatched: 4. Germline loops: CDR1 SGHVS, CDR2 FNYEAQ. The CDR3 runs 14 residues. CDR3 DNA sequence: TGTGCCAGCAGCTTGGACGGACAGGGGGATACGCAGTATTTT. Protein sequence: CASSLDGQGDTQYF.

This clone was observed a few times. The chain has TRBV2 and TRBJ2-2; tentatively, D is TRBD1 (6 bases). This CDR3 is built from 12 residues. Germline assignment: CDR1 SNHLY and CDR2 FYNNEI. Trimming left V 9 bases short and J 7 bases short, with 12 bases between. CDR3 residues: CASRTDDGELFF. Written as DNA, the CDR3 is TGTGCCAGTAGGACAGATGACGGGGAGCTGTTTTTT.